Listed below are T cell receptor beta chains from one sample, sequenced in a study of cytomegalovirus exposure and HLA in healthy donors. Libraries were prepared by immunoSEQ multiplex PCR; TCRdb keeps only in-frame clonotypes and omits some of them. The sample contains 160,000 or so clones, around 77% of which appear only once. The specimen sequenced was PBMCs. These receptors originate from a man aged 60-69 years in good health and CMV-seronegative. CDR3s include the opening cysteine and the closing phenylalanine or tryptophan. Each record gives: D gene, CDR3 length, J gene, V gene, clone size, CDR3 protein, CDR3 DNA. A D gene is named only where the DNA matches it firmly. The size entry is marked missing in some rows and otherwise reads once, few, many or a size class.

TRBD2,14,TRBJ2-5,TRBV27,-,CASSLSGSSETQYF,TGTGCCAGCAGTTTAAGCGGGAGTAGTGAGACCCAGTACTTC
-,15,TRBJ2-3,TRBV10-3,-,CAISEGLSSTDTQYF,TGTGCCATCAGTGAGGGGCTTTCTAGCACAGATACGCAGTATTTT
-,13,TRBJ1-4,TRBV25-1,-,CASSVRVGEKLFF,TGTGCCAGCAGTGTCAGGGTCGGGGAAAAACTGTTTTTT
-,14,TRBJ2-7,TRBV19,-,CASSIGGLTGEQYF,TGTGCCAGTAGTATCGGAGGCCTTACGGGGGAGCAGTACTTC
-,15,TRBJ1-4,TRBV28,-,CASSFPSGGSEKLFF,TGTGCCAGCAGTTTTCCATCCGGAGGTAGTGAAAAACTGTTTTTT
-,15,TRBJ2-3,TRBV11-3,-,CASSLGTGIADTQYF,TGTGCCAGCAGCTTAGGCACAGGGATCGCAGATACGCAGTATTTT
-,15,TRBJ2-7,TRBV28,-,CASNPVAGQSYEQYF,TGTGCCAGCAACCCCGTAGCGGGACAGTCCTACGAGCAGTACTTC
-,15,TRBJ1-4,TRBV19,-,CASSPPGMTNEKLFF,TGTGCCAGTAGTCCCCCGGGGATGACTAATGAAAAACTGTTTTTT
TRBD1,13,TRBJ1-2,TRBV28,-,CASSLQGVGGYTF,TGTGCCAGCAGTTTACAGGGGGTCGGTGGCTACACCTTC
TRBD2,14,TRBJ2-3,TRBV9,-,CASSVSGGTDTQYF,TGTGCCAGCAGCGTTAGCGGGGGGACAGATACGCAGTATTTT
TRBD2,16,TRBJ2-5,TRBV6-1,-,CASSEVTSGVQETQYF,TGTGCCAGCAGTGAAGTGACTAGCGGGGTCCAAGAGACCCAGTACTTC
TRBD1,15,TRBJ2-7,TRBV5-1,once,CASSRRGTSSYEQYF,TGCGCCAGCAGCCGCAGGGGGACCAGCTCCTACGAGCAGTACTTC
TRBD2,14,TRBJ2-1,TRBV6-5,-,CASRLAGKPHEQFF,TGTGCCAGCCGACTAGCGGGAAAACCCCATGAGCAGTTCTTC
TRBD2,16,TRBJ2-3,TRBV7-2,-,CASSLGLAGGTDTQYF,TGTGCCAGCAGCTTAGGACTAGCGGGGGGCACAGATACGCAGTATTTT
TRBD2,14,TRBJ2-7,TRBV5-1,-,CASSFSGGPYEQYF,TGCGCCAGCAGTTTTAGCGGGGGCCCCTACGAGCAGTACTTC
TRBD1,13,TRBJ1-2,TRBV6-5,-,CASSRGQTYGYTF,TGTGCCAGCAGCCGGGGACAGACATATGGCTACACCTTC
-,12,TRBJ1-2,TRBV6-1,-,CASSRGDYGYTF,TGTGCCAGCAGCAGGGGCGACTATGGCTACACCTTC
-,19,TRBJ2-1,TRBV10-2,-,CASSFLVGGASITYNEQFF,TGCGCCAGCAGTTTCCTTGTGGGGGGGGCCTCGATTACATACAATGAGCAGTTCTTC
TRBD2,15,TRBJ2-7,TRBV10-2,-,CASSERLAGGYEQYF,TGCGCCAGCAGTGAGAGGCTAGCGGGAGGATACGAGCAGTACTTC
-,14,TRBJ1-2,TRBV7-9,-,CASSLAGGQRGYTF,TGTGCCAGCAGCTTAGCCGGGGGGCAGAGAGGCTACACCTTC
-,14,TRBJ1-2,TRBV30,-,CAGRPPGGYYGYTF,TGTGCCGGTCGCCCACCGGGGGGGTACTATGGCTACACCTTC
-,13,TRBJ2-3,TRBV7-9,-,CASSAPGTDTQYF,TGTGCCAGCAGCGCCCCAGGGACAGATACGCAGTATTTT
-,15,TRBJ1-5,TRBV7-2,-,CASSLGRQTNQPQHF,TGTGCCAGCAGCTTAGGTCGACAGACGAATCAGCCCCAGCATTTT
-,16,TRBJ2-5,TRBV29-1,once,CSVGYTGSGTRETQYF,TGCAGCGTTGGCTATACCGGGTCCGGGACAAGAGAGACCCAGTACTTC
TRBD2,15,TRBJ2-1,TRBV11-3,-,CASSPRLAGENEQFF,TGTGCCAGCAGCCCGCGACTAGCGGGAGAAAATGAGCAGTTCTTC
-,16,TRBJ2-1,TRBV28,-,CASSSMGGAVGNEQFF,TGTGCCAGCAGTTCCATGGGGGGGGCGGTGGGCAATGAGCAGTTCTTC
-,14,TRBJ1-4,TRBV19,-,CASSVGGTNEKLFF,TGTGCCAGTAGCGTTGGGGGGACTAATGAAAAACTGTTTTTT
TRBD1,16,TRBJ1-3,TRBV7-8,-,CASSLGYRGTGNTIYF,TGTGCCAGCAGCTTAGGATACAGGGGCACTGGAAACACCATATATTTT
-,13,TRBJ2-3,TRBV10-3,few,CAISGQSADTQYF,TGTGCCATCAGCGGACAGTCAGCAGATACGCAGTATTTT
TRBD1,16,TRBJ2-7,TRBV7-9,few,CASSLVGTGVMHEQYF,TGTGCCAGCAGCTTAGTGGGGACAGGGGTTATGCACGAGCAGTACTTC
-,15,TRBJ2-1,TRBV2,-,CASSEDRQGYNEQFF,TGTGCCAGCAGTGAAGACCGGCAGGGGTACAATGAGCAGTTCTTC
-,13,TRBJ1-1,TRBV7-6,-,CASRPRAGDRAFF,TGTGCCAGCAGGCCGAGGGCGGGGGATCGAGCTTTCTTT
-,15,TRBJ2-7,TRBV5-4,-,CASSLDGQGNYEQYF,TGTGCCAGCAGCTTGGACGGACAAGGTAACTACGAGCAGTACTTC
TRBD2,17,TRBJ2-7,TRBV28,-,CASSLYWTSGSSYEQYF,TGTGCCAGCAGTTTATATTGGACTAGCGGGAGCTCCTACGAGCAGTACTTC
-,13,TRBJ2-5,TRBV5-1,-,CASSFSTQETQYF,TGCGCCAGCAGCTTTTCTACGCAAGAGACCCAGTACTTC
TRBD1,15,TRBJ1-6,TRBV5-4,-,CASTLTGGRNSPLHF,TGTGCCAGCACTCTCACAGGGGGAAGGAATTCACCCCTCCACTTT
TRBD1,17,TRBJ1-3,TRBV11-2,-,CASSLRQGLSSGNTIYF,TGTGCCAGCAGCTTACGACAGGGTCTGAGCTCTGGAAACACCATATATTTT
TRBD2,20,TRBJ2-1,TRBV9,once,CASSVASWASGISSYNEQFF,TGTGCCAGCAGCGTAGCTTCCTGGGCTAGCGGGATCAGCTCCTACAATGAGCAGTTCTTC
-,14,TRBJ1-2,TRBV6-5,-,CASSPVSAGNGYTF,TGTGCCAGCAGCCCGGTTTCGGCAGGGAATGGCTACACCTTC
-,14,TRBJ1-2,TRBV6-5,-,CASSAQEGQEGYTF,TGTGCCAGCAGTGCACAGGAGGGCCAAGAGGGCTACACCTTC
-,24,TRBJ1-2,TRBV7-3,-,CASSLIPCLEAIQVLQGKLWGYTF,TGTGCCAGCAGCTTAATTCCCTGTTTAGAAGCCATACAGGTCCTCCAGGGAAAACTATGGGGCTACACCTTC
-,13,TRBJ2-3,TRBV19,few,CASSNLGTDTQYF,TGTGCCAGTAGTAATCTAGGAACAGATACGCAGTATTTT
-,15,TRBJ2-7,TRBV11-2,-,CASSLYATGSYEQYF,TGTGCCAGCAGCCTCTACGCGACGGGATCCTACGAGCAGTACTTC
-,18,TRBJ1-5,TRBV15,-,CATSRERTANFSNQPQHF,TGTGCCACCAGCAGAGAAAGGACAGCTAATTTTAGCAATCAGCCCCAGCATTTT
TRBD1,16,TRBJ1-2,TRBV19,-,CASRDPGQGAGYGYTF,TGTGCCAGTAGAGATCCGGGACAGGGGGCGGGGTATGGCTACACCTTC
TRBD2,16,TRBJ2-7,TRBV7-2,-,CASSLTSGGIFYEQYF,TGTGCCAGCAGCCTTACTAGCGGGGGGATCTTCTACGAGCAGTACTTC
TRBD2,14,TRBJ2-3,TRBV19,once,CASRDSGLTDTQYF,TGTGCCAGTAGGGATAGCGGGCTCACAGATACGCAGTATTTT
-,17,TRBJ2-6,TRBV4-1,-,CASSQETGTVGANVLTF,TGCGCCAGCAGCCAAGAAACAGGGACCGTTGGGGCCAACGTCCTGACTTTC
TRBD2,17,TRBJ2-2,TRBV2,-,CASSELGGRANTGELFF,TGTGCCAGCAGTGAACTTGGCGGGAGGGCGAACACCGGGGAGCTGTTTTTT
TRBD1,18,TRBJ2-5,TRBV10-3,few,CAISDPQSGTGSQETQYF,TGTGCCATCAGTGACCCCCAGAGCGGGACAGGGTCCCAAGAGACCCAGTACTTC
-,14,TRBJ1-5,TRBV29-1,-,CSVRGGGGNQPQHF,TGCAGCGTTCGCGGAGGAGGGGGCAATCAGCCCCAGCATTTT
-,16,TRBJ2-5,TRBV9,-,CASSTLGQGIQETQYF,TGTGCCAGCAGCACATTGGGGCAGGGGATACAAGAGACCCAGTACTTC
TRBD2,15,TRBJ2-1,TRBV6-5,-,CASRASGGAFNEQFF,TGTGCCAGCAGAGCCAGCGGGGGGGCGTTCAATGAGCAGTTCTTC
-,14,TRBJ2-2,TRBV10-3,once,CAIRIEGDTGELFF,TGTGCCATCAGGATAGAGGGGGACACCGGGGAGCTGTTTTTT